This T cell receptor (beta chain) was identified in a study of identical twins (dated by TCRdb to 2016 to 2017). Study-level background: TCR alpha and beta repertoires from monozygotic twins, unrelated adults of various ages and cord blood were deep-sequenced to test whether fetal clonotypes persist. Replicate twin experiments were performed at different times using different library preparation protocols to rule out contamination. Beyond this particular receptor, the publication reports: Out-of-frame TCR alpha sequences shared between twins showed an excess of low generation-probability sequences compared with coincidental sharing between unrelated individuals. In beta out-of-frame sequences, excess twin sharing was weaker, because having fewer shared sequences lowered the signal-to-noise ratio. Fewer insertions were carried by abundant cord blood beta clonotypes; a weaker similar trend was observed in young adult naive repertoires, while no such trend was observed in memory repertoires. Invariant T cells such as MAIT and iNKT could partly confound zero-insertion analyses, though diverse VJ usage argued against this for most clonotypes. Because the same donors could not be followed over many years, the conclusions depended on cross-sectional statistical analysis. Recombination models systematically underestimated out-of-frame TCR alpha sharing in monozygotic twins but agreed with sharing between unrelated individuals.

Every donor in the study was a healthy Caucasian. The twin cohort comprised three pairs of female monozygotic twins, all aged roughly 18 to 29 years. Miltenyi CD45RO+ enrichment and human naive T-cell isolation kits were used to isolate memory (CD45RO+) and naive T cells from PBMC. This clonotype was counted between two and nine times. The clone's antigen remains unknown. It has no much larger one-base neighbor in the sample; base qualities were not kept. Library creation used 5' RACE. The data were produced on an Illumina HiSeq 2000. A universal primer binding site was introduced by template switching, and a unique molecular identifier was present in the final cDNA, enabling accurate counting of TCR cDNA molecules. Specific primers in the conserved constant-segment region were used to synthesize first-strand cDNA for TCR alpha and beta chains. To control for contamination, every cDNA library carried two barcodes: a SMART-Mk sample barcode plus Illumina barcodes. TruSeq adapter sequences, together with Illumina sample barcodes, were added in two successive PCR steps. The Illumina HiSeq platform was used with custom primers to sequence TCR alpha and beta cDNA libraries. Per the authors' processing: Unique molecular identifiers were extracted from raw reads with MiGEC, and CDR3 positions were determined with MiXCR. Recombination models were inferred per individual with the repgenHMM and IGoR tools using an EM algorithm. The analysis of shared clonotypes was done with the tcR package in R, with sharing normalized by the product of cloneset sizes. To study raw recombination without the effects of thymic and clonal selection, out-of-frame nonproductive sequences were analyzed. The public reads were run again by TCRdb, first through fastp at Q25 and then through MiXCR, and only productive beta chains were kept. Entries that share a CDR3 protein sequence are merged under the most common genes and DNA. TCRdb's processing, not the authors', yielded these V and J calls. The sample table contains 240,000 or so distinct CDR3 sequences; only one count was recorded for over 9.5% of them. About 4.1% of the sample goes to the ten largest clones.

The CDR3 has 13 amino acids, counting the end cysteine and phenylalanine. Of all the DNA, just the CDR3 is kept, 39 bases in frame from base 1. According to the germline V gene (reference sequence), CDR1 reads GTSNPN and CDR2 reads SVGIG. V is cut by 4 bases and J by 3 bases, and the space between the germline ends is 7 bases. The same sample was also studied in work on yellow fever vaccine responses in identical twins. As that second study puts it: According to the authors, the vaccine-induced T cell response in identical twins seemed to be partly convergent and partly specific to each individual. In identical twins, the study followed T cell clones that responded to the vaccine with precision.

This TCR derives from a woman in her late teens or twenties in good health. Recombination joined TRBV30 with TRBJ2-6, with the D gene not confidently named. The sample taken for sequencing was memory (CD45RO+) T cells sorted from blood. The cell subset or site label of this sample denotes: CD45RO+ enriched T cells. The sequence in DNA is TGTGCCTGGAAAGGGAATGGGGCCAACGTCCTGACTTTC. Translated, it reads CAWKGNGANVLTF.